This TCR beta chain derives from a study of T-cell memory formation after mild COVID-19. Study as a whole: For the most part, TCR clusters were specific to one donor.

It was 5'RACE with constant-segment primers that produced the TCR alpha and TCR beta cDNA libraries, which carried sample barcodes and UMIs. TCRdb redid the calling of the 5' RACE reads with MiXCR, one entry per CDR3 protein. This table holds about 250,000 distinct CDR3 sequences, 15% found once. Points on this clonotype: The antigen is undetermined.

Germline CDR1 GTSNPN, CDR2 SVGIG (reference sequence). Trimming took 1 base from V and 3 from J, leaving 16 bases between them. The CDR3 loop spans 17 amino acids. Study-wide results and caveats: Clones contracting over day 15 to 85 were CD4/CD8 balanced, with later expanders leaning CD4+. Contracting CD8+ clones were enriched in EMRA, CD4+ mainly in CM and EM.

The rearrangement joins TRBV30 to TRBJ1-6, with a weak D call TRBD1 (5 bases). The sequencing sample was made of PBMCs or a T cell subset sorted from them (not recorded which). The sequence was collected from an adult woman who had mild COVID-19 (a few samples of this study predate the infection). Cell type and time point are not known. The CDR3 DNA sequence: TGTGCCTGGAGTGGCGGTGGAGGGGCCAACTATAATTCACCCCTCCACTTT. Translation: CAWSGGGGANYNSPLHF.